The clone carrying this T cell receptor (beta chain) was counted a single time. The antigen is undetermined. Generated by immunoSEQ multiplex PCR, the TCRdb table keeps only in-frame clones and is missing some. The sample consists of around 2.5 million clones, 93% of them appearing once. The data were obtained in a study of shared clonotypes between healthy human individuals. Overall study: Per donor, CD8 memory used one plate, CD8 naive used two, CD4 memory used three and CD4 naive used three.

Healthy HIV-negative adults without recent acute infections or vaccinations served as donors. The CD4+ fraction was divided into a CD45RA+ naive subset and a CD45RA-negative memory subset. The length of the CDR3 is 13 residues. Trimming stripped 0 bases from V and 14 bases from J, with 16 bases between. Looked up from germline, CDR1 is MGHRA and CDR2 is YSYEKL. Findings and limits, study-wide: Clonotypes not shared had lower generation probabilities than those common to all four donors.

The chain couples TRBV4-1 to TRBJ2-5, with unresolved D. This clonotype originated in a man younger than 30 in good health. Some clones in this sample may be carry-over from other donors' samples. Sequenced material: naive CD4+ T cells from PBMCs. The sample's subset: CD45RA+ positively selected. Here the CDR3 DNA reads TGCGCCAGCAGCCAAGAAAGGGCACAGCCTGTTTACTTC. Translated, it gives CASSQERAQPVYF.